The clone carrying this T cell receptor beta chain was seen at least ten times. This sample is part of a study of T-cell reconstitution after alpha-beta-depleted transplantation in children. J gave up 6 bases and V 4 bases, and 8 bases lay outside the gene matches. Germline assignment: CDR1 KGHDR and CDR2 SFDVKD. This CDR3 region has 16 residues. It was with unique molecular identifiers that the TCRbeta library was prepared. TCRdb re-derived calls from the PCR reads in MiXCR, one entry per CDR3 protein. This sample has roughly 220,000 distinct CDR3 sequences; around 12% occur once, and the top ten carry 2.6%.

The rearrangement joins TRBV24-1 to TRBJ2-1, with 10 bases matching TRBD2. The receptor was derived from a human donor who donated a stem cell graft to a child with acute lymphoblastic leukemia. Sequencing was performed on PBMCs from the stem cell graft donor, taken from the stem cell graft. In DNA form, the CDR3 reads TGTGCCACCAGTGACCGAGTTCTAGCGGGGGCCAATGAGCAGTTCTTC. Translated: CATSDRVLAGANEQFF.